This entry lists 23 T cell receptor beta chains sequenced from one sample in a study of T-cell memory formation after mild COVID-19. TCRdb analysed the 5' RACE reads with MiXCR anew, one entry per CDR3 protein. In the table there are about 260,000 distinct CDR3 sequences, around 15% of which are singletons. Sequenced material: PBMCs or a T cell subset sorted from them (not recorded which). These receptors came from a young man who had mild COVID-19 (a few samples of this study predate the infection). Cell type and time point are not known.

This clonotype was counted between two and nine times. CDR3 protein: CATSDSQGYEQFF. CDR3 sequence (DNA): TGTGCCACCAGTGATTCTCAGGGGTATGAGCAGTTCTTC. V is TRBV24-1 and J is TRBJ2-1, with D perhaps TRBD1 (6 bases). Germline CDR1 is KGHDR and CDR2 is SFDVKD. Trimming took 2 bases from V and 8 from J, leaving 9 bases between them. The CDR3 loop spans 13 amino acids.

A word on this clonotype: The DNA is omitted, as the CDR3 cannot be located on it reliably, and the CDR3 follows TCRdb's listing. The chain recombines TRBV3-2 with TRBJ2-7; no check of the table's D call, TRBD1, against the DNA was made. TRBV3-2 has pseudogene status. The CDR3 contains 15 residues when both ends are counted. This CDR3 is CASSPVGKGIHEQYF.

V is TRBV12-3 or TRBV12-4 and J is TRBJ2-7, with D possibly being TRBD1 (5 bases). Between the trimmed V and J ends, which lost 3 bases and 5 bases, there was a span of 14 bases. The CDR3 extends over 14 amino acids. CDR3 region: CASSFSPGPHEQYF. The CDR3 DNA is TGTGCCAGCAGTTTCTCCCCAGGGCCCCACGAGCAGTACTTC.

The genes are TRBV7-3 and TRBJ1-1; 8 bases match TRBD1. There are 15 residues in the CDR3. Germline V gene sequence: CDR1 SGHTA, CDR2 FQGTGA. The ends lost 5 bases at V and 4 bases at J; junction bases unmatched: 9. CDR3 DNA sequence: TGTGCCAGCAGCCCGGGGACAGGCCTGGCCACTGAAGCTTTCTTT. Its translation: CASSPGTGLATEAFF.

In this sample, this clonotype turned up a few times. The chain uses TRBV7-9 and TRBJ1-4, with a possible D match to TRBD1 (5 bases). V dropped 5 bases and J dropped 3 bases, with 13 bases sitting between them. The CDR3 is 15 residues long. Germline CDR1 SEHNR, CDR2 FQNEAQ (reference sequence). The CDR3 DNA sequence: TGTGCCAGCAGCCTCTTCGACAGCCCTAATGAAAAACTGTTTTTT. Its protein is CASSLFDSPNEKLFF. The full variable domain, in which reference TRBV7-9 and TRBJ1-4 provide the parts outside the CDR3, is DTGVSQNPRHKITKRGQNVTFRCDPISEHNRLYWYRQTLGQGPEFLTYFQNEAQLEKSRLLSDRFSAERPKGSFSTLEIQRTEQGDSAMYLCASSLFDSPNEKLFFGSGTQLSVL.

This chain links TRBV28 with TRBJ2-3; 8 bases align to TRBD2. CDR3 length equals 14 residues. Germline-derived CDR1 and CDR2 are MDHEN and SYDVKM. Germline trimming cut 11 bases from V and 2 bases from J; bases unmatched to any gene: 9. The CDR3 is CAVQSGGNTDTQYF. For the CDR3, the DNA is TGTGCCGTACAGAGCGGGGGAAACACAGATACGCAGTATTTT.

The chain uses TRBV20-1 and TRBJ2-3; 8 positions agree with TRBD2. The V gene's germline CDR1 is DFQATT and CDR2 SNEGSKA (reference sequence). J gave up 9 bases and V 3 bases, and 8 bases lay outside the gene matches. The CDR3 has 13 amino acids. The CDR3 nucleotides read TGCAGTGCTAGTCCCGGGGGGGCGGGGACGCAGTATTTT. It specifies CSASPGGAGTQYF.

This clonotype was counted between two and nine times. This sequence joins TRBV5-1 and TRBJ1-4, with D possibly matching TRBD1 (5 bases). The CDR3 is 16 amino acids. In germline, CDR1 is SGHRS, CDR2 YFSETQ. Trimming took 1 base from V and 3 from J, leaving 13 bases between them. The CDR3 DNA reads TGCGCCAGCAGCTTGCAGGGCATGACGGCTAATGAAAAACTGTTTTTT. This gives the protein CASSLQGMTANEKLFF.

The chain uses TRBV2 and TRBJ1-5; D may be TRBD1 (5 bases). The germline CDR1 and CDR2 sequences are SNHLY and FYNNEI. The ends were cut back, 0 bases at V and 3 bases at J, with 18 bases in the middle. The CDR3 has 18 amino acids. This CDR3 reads CASSEAPPLGRHNQPQHF. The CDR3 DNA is TGTGCCAGCAGTGAAGCGCCTCCCCTGGGACGGCACAATCAGCCCCAGCATTTT.

The CDR3 DNA follows: TGTGCCAGCAGCCAATGGGGAGTCTTAGGAGGCAATGAGCAGTTCTTC. The encoded protein is CASSQWGVLGGNEQFF. J is TRBJ2-1 and V is TRBV6-5; possible D gene TRBD2, 5 bases. V was cut by 6 bases and J by 6 bases, with 21 bases left in between. The CDR3 has 16 residues. Germline lookup yields CDR1 MNHEY and CDR2 SVGAGI.

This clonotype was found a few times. The CDR3 sequence is CAISESGLQETQYF. In DNA form, the CDR3 reads TGTGCCATCAGTGAGTCGGGCCTCCAAGAGACCCAGTACTTC. The gene calls are TRBV10-3 and TRBJ2-5, with no clear D. This CDR3 comprises 14 residues. Trimming took 0 bases from V and 1 from J, leaving 6 bases between them. Germline V lookup: CDR1 ENHRY, CDR2 SYGVKD.

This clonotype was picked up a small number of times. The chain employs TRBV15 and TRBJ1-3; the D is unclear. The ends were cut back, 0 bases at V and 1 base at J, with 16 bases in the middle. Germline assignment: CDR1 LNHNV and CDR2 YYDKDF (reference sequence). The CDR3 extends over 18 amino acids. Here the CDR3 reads CATSRDIGEFASGNTIYF. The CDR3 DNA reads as TGTGCCACCAGCAGAGATATAGGAGAGTTCGCATCTGGAAACACCATATATTTT.

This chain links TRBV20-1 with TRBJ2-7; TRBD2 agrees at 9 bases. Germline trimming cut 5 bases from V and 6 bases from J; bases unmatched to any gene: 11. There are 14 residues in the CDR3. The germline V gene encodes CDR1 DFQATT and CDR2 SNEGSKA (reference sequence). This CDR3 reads CSAAIAGEFSEQYF. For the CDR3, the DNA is TGCAGTGCTGCCATAGCGGGGGAATTTTCCGAGCAGTACTTC.

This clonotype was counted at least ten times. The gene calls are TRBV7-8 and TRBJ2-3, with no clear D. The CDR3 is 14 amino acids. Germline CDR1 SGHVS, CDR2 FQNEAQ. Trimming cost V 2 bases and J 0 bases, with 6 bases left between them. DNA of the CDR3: TGTGCCAGCAGCTTACAGGCTAGCACAGATACGCAGTATTTT. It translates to CASSLQASTDTQYF.

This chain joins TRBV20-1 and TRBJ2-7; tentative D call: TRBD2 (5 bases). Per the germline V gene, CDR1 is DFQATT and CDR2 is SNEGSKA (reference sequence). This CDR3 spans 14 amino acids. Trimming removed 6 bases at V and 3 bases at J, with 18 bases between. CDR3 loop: CSAGSREVRYEQYF. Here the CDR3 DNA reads TGCAGTGCCGGATCCCGGGAAGTACGCTACGAGCAGTACTTC.

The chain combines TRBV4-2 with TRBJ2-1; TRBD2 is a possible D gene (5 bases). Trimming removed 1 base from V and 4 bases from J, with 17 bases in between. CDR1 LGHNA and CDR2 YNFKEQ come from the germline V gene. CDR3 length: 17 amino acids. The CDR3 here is CASSQATSASLYNEQFF. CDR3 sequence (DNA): TGTGCCAGCAGCCAAGCAACTAGTGCCTCTTTGTACAATGAGCAGTTCTTC.

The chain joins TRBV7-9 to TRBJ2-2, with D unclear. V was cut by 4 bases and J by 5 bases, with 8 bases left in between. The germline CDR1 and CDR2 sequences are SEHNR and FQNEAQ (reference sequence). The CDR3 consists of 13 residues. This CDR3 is CASSYRVTGELFF. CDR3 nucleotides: TGTGCCAGCAGCTACCGGGTGACCGGGGAGCTGTTTTTT.

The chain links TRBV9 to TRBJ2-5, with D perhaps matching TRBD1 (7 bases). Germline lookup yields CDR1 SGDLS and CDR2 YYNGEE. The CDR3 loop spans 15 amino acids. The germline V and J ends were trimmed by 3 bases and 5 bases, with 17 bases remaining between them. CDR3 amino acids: CASSGGGGARETQYF. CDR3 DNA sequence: TGTGCCAGCAGCGGCGGAGGGGGCGCCCGGGAGACCCAGTACTTC.

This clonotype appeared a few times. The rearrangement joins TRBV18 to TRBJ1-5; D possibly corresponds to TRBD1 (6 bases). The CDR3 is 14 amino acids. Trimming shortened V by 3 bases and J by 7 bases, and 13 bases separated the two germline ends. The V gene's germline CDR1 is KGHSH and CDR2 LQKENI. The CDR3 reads CASSPGTGHQPQHF. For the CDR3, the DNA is TGTGCCAGCTCACCCGGAACGGGACACCAGCCCCAGCATTTT. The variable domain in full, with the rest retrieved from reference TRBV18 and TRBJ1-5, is NAGVMQNPRHLVRRRGQEARLRCSPMKGHSHVYWYRQLPEEGLKFMVYLQKENIIDESGMPKERFSAEFPKEGPSILRIQQVVRGDSAAYFCASSPGTGHQPQHFGDGTRLSIL.

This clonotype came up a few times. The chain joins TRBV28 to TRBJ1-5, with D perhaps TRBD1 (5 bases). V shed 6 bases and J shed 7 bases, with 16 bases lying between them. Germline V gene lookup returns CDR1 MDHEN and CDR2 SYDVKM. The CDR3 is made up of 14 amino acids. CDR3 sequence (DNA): TGTGCCAGCAGACACAGGAATCCGGGACAGCCCCAGCATTTT. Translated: CASRHRNPGQPQHF.

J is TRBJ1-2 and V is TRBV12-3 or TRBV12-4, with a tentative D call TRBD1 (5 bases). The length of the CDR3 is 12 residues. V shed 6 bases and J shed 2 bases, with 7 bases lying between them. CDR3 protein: CASSGDNYGYTF. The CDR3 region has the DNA TGTGCCAGCAGCGGGGACAACTATGGCTACACCTTC.

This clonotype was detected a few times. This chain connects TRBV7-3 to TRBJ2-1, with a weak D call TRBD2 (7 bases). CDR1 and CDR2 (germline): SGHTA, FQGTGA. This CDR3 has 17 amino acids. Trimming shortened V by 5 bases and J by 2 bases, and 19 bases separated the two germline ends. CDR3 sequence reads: CASSRKAGALPYNEQFF. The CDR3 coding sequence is TGTGCCAGCAGCCGTAAGGCGGGGGCCCTCCCCTACAATGAGCAGTTCTTC.

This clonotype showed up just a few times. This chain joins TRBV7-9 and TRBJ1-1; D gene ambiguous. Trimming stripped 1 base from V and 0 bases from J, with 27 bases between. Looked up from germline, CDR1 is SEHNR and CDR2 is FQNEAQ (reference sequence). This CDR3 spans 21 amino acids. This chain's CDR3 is CASSLVSFGRPRHTMNTEAFF. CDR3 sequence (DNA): TGTGCCAGCAGCTTAGTATCGTTCGGCCGGCCGCGGCATACCATGAACACTGAAGCTTTCTTT.